This T cell receptor (beta chain) was sequenced in a study of a mutant IDH1 vaccine in newly diagnosed glioma. Profiled with immunoSEQ multiplex PCR; TCRdb holds only in-frame clones, not every one. The data hold over 35,000 clones, with about 80% observed a single time. Noted time point: week 35, safety follow-up. One vaccine dose held 300 ug of mutant IDH1 20-mer peptide and came with topical imiquimod. A note on this clone: What it binds is unknown.

The receptor's source is a woman between 50 and 59 years old with glioma. This specimen was PBMCs, taken from a glioma patient whose treatment included an IDH1 peptide vaccine.

For the CDR3, the DNA is TGTGCCAGCAGTTTCGGCCTCTATGGCTACACCTTC. This sequence encodes CASSFGLYGYTF. The V and J genes are TRBV6-5 and TRBJ1-2; D gene uncertain. CDR3 size: 12 residues. The V gene's germline CDR1 is MNHEY and CDR2 SVGAGI. V lost 4 bases and J lost 4, with 7 bases in between.